This note documents a single TCR beta chain sequence. This sample was taken from a study of blood T cell repertoires in COVID-19. Study-wide background: From T cells, B-cell-depleted T cells, or PBMCs came the material, which was cDNA or gDNA.

The CDR3 spans 14 residues. V gave up 2 bases and J gave up 8 bases; unmatched junction bases: 4. Germline V gene data show CDR1 as LNHDA and CDR2 as SQIVND (reference sequence). As originally analysed: Reference gene primer amplification in the assay estimated nucleated cell counts. The table came from immunoSEQ multiplex PCR; TCRdb's copy has only in-frame clones and leaves some out. V, J and clone size derive from that table, while D and trimming were established from the DNA sequence. The sample includes 100,000 to 150,000 clones, around 70% of them seen just once. This chain connects TRBV19 to TRBJ2-4; TRBD1 matches 9 bases. The sequence was obtained from a man older than 75 with COVID-19, enrolled during active disease. Sequencing was performed on peripheral blood. The DNA of the CDR3 is TGTGCCAGTAGTATAATGACAGGGGGGCACATTCAGTACTTC. Translating it yields CASSIMTGGHIQYF. Supplemented by reference TRBV19 and TRBJ2-4, the full variable domain reads DGGITQSPKYLFRKEGQNVTLSCEQNLNHDAMYWYRQDPGQGLRLIYYSQIVNDFQKGDIAEGYSVSREKKESFPLTVTSAQKNPTAFYLCASSIMTGGHIQYFGAGTRLSVL.